These 24 T cell receptor beta chains came from one sample sequenced in a study of identical twins. Using its own MiXCR run on the 5' RACE reads, TCRdb lists one record per CDR3 protein. In the table there are 400,000 to 550,000 distinct CDR3 sequences, 22% of which are singletons. The same sample was also studied in work on T cells expressing NK-cell markers.

Sequenced input: CD4+ T cells sorted from blood. These receptors were obtained from a woman under 30 in good health.

V usage is TRBV2 and J usage is TRBJ1-1; unclear D gene. The CDR3 is made up of 13 amino acids. CDR1 is SNHLY, CDR2 FYNNEI, per germline. Trimming removed 6 bases from V and 1 base from J, with 9 bases in between. Written as DNA, the CDR3 is TGTGCCAGCAGGCTCCGGCCGAACACTGAAGCTTTCTTT. Translating gives CASRLRPNTEAFF.

This clonotype was seen only a few times. The chain recombines TRBV20-1 with TRBJ1-4; TRBD1 agrees at 9 bases. The CDR3 is 12 amino acids. From germline, CDR1 is DFQATT and CDR2 SNEGSKA (reference sequence). The trim removed 6 bases at V and 7 bases at J, leaving 3 bases unmatched. The CDR3 bases are TGCAGTGCCGGACAGGGGACTGAAAAACTGTTTTTT. Amino acids: CSAGQGTEKLFF.

This clonotype was detected a few times. The chain employs TRBV7-9 and TRBJ2-6; maybe TRBD1 (6 bases). This CDR3 is built from 15 residues. V lost 5 bases and J 2 bases, leaving 10 bases between the germline ends. Germline-derived CDR1 and CDR2 are SEHNR and FQNEAQ (reference sequence). The CDR3 region is CASSPHRAGANVLTF. CDR3 DNA: TGTGCCAGCAGCCCTCACAGGGCTGGGGCCAACGTCCTGACTTTC.

The rearrangement uses TRBV5-1 and TRBJ1-2; D gene unclear. V gave up 1 base and J gave up 3 bases, with 7 bases separating them. The germline gives CDR1 SGHRS, CDR2 YFSETQ. The CDR3 extends over 13 amino acids. CDR3 coding DNA: TGCGCCAGCAGCTTGACCCTGCACTATGGCTACACCTTC. Translated, it gives CASSLTLHYGYTF. Drawing the rest from reference TRBV5-1 and TRBJ1-2, the complete variable domain is KAGVTQTPRYLIKTRGQQVTLSCSPISGHRSVSWYQQTPGQGLQFLFEYFSETQRNKGNFPGRFSGRQFSNSRSEMNVSTLELGDSALYLCASSLTLHYGYTFGSGTRLTVV.

This clonotype was detected many times. This chain joins TRBV2 and TRBJ1-2; TRBD1 might be the D (5 bases). The V and J ends lost 7 bases and 2 bases respectively, with 11 bases between them. Germline loops: CDR1 SNHLY, CDR2 FYNNEI. The CDR3 loop spans 13 amino acids. The DNA for the CDR3 is TGTGCCAGCACCCCGGGACGGAACTATGGCTACACCTTC. Amino acid sequence: CASTPGRNYGYTF.

This rearrangement joins TRBV12-3 or TRBV12-4 to TRBJ2-3, with no clear D. The CDR3 extends over 14 amino acids. Trimming stripped 3 bases from V and 2 bases from J, with 9 bases between. CDR3 nucleotides: TGTGCCAGCAGTTTTGGCAGTGACACAGATACGCAGTATTTT. Protein product: CASSFGSDTDTQYF.

This chain joins TRBV4-3 and TRBJ1-1; maybe TRBD1 (5 bases). Germline V gene lookup returns CDR1 LGHNA and CDR2 YSLEER. Deletions cut 3 bases from V and 10 bases from J, with 18 bases between. The CDR3 spans 14 residues. CDR3 coding DNA: TGCGCCAGCAGCCAGGCGGGACGGCGGTACGGAGCTTTCTTT. It yields the protein CASSQAGRRYGAFF.

The chain has TRBV20-1 and TRBJ1-2; weak D call: TRBD1 (6 bases). Deletions cut 6 bases from V and 3 bases from J, with 11 bases between. Germline loops: CDR1 DFQATT, CDR2 SNEGSKA (reference sequence). The CDR3 has 12 amino acids. CDR3 nucleotide sequence: TGCAGTGCACCCTCAGGGGACTATGGCTACACCTTC. Translation gives CSAPSGDYGYTF.

This chain uses TRBV5-1 with TRBJ1-1, with 7 nucleotides matching TRBD1. Germline trimming cut 3 bases from V and 2 bases from J; bases unmatched to any gene: 4. There are 14 residues in the CDR3. The germline gives CDR1 SGHRS, CDR2 YFSETQ. CDR3 sequence: CASSSTGRNTEAFF. The CDR3 bases are TGCGCCAGCAGCTCGACAGGGCGCAACACTGAAGCTTTCTTT.

This clonotype was counted only a few times. The V gene is TRBV6-2 or TRBV6-3, the J gene TRBJ1-2; 12 bases map to TRBD1. Germline V lookup: CDR1 MNHEY, CDR2 SVGEGT. The CDR3 contains 18 residues. Trimming cost V 6 bases and J 8 bases; bases outside gene matches: 19. Here the CDR3 reads CASSPPSGTGGFFYGYTF. CDR3 DNA sequence: TGTGCCAGCAGCCCCCCCTCCGGGACAGGGGGCTTCTTCTACGGCTACACCTTC.

This clonotype was seen a handful of times. The chain carries TRBV10-3 and TRBJ1-2; 9 nucleotides align to TRBD1. Trimming removed 6 bases from V and 0 bases from J; junction bases left unmatched: 2. Per germline, CDR1 ENHRY and CDR2 SYGVKD. CDR3 length equals 14 residues. The CDR3 DNA reads TGTGCCATCAGACAGGGGGCAACTAACTATGGCTACACCTTC. Translated: CAIRQGATNYGYTF.

In its sample, this clonotype was seen a few times. This chain links TRBV4-3 with TRBJ2-1; 12 bases match TRBD2. In germline, CDR1 is LGHNA, CDR2 YSLEER. CDR3 length equals 16 residues. Trimming at V came to 2 bases and at J to 8 bases, leaving 7 bases not matched to a gene. CDR3 residues: CASSQPGTSGSHEQFF. For the CDR3, the DNA is TGCGCCAGCAGCCAACCCGGGACTAGCGGGTCCCATGAGCAGTTCTTC.

The chain employs TRBV29-1 and TRBJ2-1; 10 bases map to TRBD2. The CDR3 is made up of 17 amino acids. Trimming took 4 bases from V and 1 from J; bases not matched to a gene: 10. Germline CDR1 reads SQVTM; CDR2 reads ANQGSEA. The CDR3 region has the DNA TGCAGCGTTGGCGGAGCGGGGGGGCCGGGGTCCTACAATGAGCAGTTCTTC. Translated: CSVGGAGGPGSYNEQFF.

There are a few counts of this clonotype. This chain joins TRBV9 and TRBJ2-7; no clear D. The CDR3 sequence is 14 residues long. Germline CDR1 and CDR2: SGDLS and YYNGEE. V was trimmed by 2 bases and J by 0 bases, leaving 9 bases between them. This chain's CDR3 is CASSVGGISYEQYF. The DNA of the CDR3 is TGTGCCAGCAGCGTGGGTGGGATCTCCTACGAGCAGTACTTC.

The table lists this clonotype with a few counts. The junction and the germline gene differ at one end; a read error may be behind it. V usage is TRBV5-1 and J usage is TRBJ2-5, with D uncertain. CDR1 and CDR2 (germline): SGHRS, YFSETQ. The CDR3 loop spans 15 amino acids. For the CDR3, the DNA is TGCGCCAGCACCTTGCTCCCAGAGAGCAAAGAGACCCAGTACTTC. This codes for CASTLLPESKETQYF.

The CDR3 DNA reads as TGTGCCTGGACCTTGGGGCGAGTGGATTCACCCCTCCACTTT. Translation gives CAWTLGRVDSPLHF. This chain uses TRBV30 with TRBJ1-6, with D possibly being TRBD1 (5 bases). Germline V gene data show CDR1 as GTSNPN and CDR2 as SVGIG (reference sequence). This CDR3 comprises 14 residues. Trimming removed 4 bases at V and 8 bases at J, with 15 bases between.

This clonotype showed up just a few times. The chain joins TRBV20-1 to TRBJ2-7; 8 bases map to TRBD2. Germline trimming cut 7 bases from V and 5 bases from J; bases unmatched to any gene: 10. CDR3 length equals 13 residues. In germline, CDR1 is DFQATT, CDR2 SNEGSKA (reference sequence). This CDR3 is CSVRAGVSDEQYF. The CDR3 DNA reads as TGCAGTGTTCGAGCGGGAGTAAGCGACGAGCAGTACTTC.

This rearrangement joins TRBV9 to TRBJ1-2, with 11 bases identical to TRBD1. This CDR3 comprises 14 residues. Unmatched junction bases numbered 4, after V lost 5 bases and J lost 4 bases. Germline V gene lookup returns CDR1 SGDLS and CDR2 YYNGEE. In DNA form, the CDR3 reads TGTGCCAGCAGTGGGACAGGGGGAATCTATGGCTACACCTTC. It encodes CASSGTGGIYGYTF.

This clonotype showed up just a few times. The chain couples TRBV7-2 to TRBJ2-7; 10 bases are a match to TRBD2. The CDR3 sequence is 16 residues long. Germline V gives CDR1 SGHTA, CDR2 FQGNSA. Trimming took 0 bases from V and 5 from J; bases not matched to a gene: 7. As DNA, the CDR3 is TGTGCCAGCAGCTTAGCTTGGGTAGCGGGAGGCCACGAGCAGTACTTC. It encodes CASSLAWVAGGHEQYF.

This clonotype was seen only a few times. CDR3 in DNA: TGTGCCAGCAGTTATGGCCCCGCCTACGAGCAGTACTTC. This encodes CASSYGPAYEQYF. The chain links TRBV6-5 to TRBJ2-7, with D uncertain. Germline loops: CDR1 MNHEY, CDR2 SVGAGI. The CDR3 extends over 13 amino acids. V was clipped by 3 bases and J by 2 bases, with 8 bases between them.

This sequence joins TRBV9 and TRBJ2-1; tentative D call: TRBD2 (5 bases). This CDR3 comprises 14 residues. V dropped 4 bases and J dropped 8 bases, with 16 bases sitting between them. The germline CDR1 and CDR2 sequences are SGDLS and YYNGEE. The CDR3 sequence: CASSRLMLAHEQFF. CDR3 in DNA: TGTGCCAGCAGCCGACTAATGCTGGCTCATGAGCAGTTCTTC.

Written as DNA, the CDR3 is TGTGCCGGCGGGACTAGCGGGAGGATCAATGAGCAGTTCTTC. The encoded protein is CAGGTSGRINEQFF. The chain combines TRBV10-3 with TRBJ2-1, with TRBD2 matching over 15 bases. CDR3 size: 14 residues. J lost 6 bases, V lost 11 bases, and 5 bases had no gene match. Germline lookup yields CDR1 ENHRY and CDR2 SYGVKD.

In its sample, this clonotype was seen a few times. The V and J genes are TRBV20-1 and TRBJ2-5; tentative D call: TRBD2 (6 bases). Trimming removed 0 bases from V and 1 base from J, with 18 bases in between. The CDR3 extends over 17 amino acids. In germline, CDR1 is DFQATT, CDR2 SNEGSKA (reference sequence). The CDR3 sequence: CSARDLFRTTLQETQYF. CDR3 in DNA: TGCAGTGCTAGAGATCTTTTTCGGACTACACTCCAAGAGACCCAGTACTTC.

The chain carries TRBV20-1 and TRBJ2-3, with no clear D. V gave up 6 bases and J gave up 4 bases, with 8 bases separating them. Germline-derived CDR1 and CDR2 are DFQATT and SNEGSKA (reference sequence). The CDR3 extends over 11 amino acids. The CDR3 loop reads CSALMADTQYF. CDR3 nucleotides: TGCAGTGCACTTATGGCAGATACGCAGTATTTT.